This TCR beta chain was recovered during a study of shared clonotypes between healthy human individuals. Study-wide background: Sampling drew on donors who were a couple of women and a few men aged 18 to 49. The study used three CD4 naive, three CD4 memory, two CD8 naive and one CD8 memory plate per donor.

Assay runs were performed at deep level. Some clones are missing from TCRdb's copy, which holds only in-frame ones; the method was immunoSEQ multiplex PCR. This table holds under 850,000 clones, almost 95% found once. Naive CD8 cells lacked CD45RO and underwent positive selection for CCR7, leaving out terminally differentiated effector memory CD45RA+ cells. Only Caucasian adults living in Nashville, Tennessee made up the donor group. Per the germline V gene, CDR1 is SGHVS and CDR2 is FNYEAQ. CDR3 length equals 16 residues. Losses at the gene ends were 5 bases for V and 5 bases for J; bases not matched to a gene: 11.

Sample: naive CD8+ T cells sorted from blood. The V and J genes are TRBV7-6 and TRBJ2-7; 11 positions match TRBD2. This TCR was sampled from a young man in good health. The DNA of the CDR3 is TGTGCCAGCAGCCCGGGACTAGCGGAGCCCTTCGACGAGCAGTACTTC. Encoded protein: CASSPGLAEPFDEQYF.